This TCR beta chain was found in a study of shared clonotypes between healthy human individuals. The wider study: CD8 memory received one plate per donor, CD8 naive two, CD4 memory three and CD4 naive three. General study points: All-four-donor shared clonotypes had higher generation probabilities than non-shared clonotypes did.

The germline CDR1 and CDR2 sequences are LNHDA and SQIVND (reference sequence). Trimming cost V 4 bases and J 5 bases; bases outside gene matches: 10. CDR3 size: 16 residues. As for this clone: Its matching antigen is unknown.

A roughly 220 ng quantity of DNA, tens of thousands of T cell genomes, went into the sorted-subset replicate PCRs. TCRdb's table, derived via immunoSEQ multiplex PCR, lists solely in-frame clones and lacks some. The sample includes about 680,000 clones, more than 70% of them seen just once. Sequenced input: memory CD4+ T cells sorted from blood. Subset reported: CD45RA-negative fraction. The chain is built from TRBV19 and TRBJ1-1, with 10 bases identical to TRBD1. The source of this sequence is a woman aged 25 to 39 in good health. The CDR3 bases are TGTGCCAGTAGTACTCGGACAGGGGGTTATAGGACTGAAGCTTTCTTT. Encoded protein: CASSTRTGGYRTEAFF.